The clone carrying this TCR beta chain was counted only a few times. What it recognizes is unknown. At one end the junction does not follow the germline gene, possibly because of a read error. The CDR3 consists of 15 residues. Germline V gene sequence: CDR1 SEHNR, CDR2 FQNEAQ (reference sequence). PCR was performed using 60 Vbeta and 13 Jbeta primers. Authors' data handling: Tens of millions of unique TCR beta chains, 10 million to 14 million shared, were counted in a later analysis. The assay was immunoSEQ multiplex PCR, and TCRdb's table has in-frame clones only and misses some. The V and J calls and clone size were taken over from that table, and D and trimming were inferred from the DNA. The table has roughly 77,000 clones, 67% seen once. The data were taken from a study of cytomegalovirus exposure and HLA in healthy donors. Study-wide context: From HLA-typed donors, an early data release held about 85 million unique TCRs. Overall study findings and caveats: A later analysis reportedly found fewer N-insertions in an Asian-associated ancestry cluster than the roughly 680-donor mean. Most TCR sequences were seen very rarely across donors, but some public TCRs occurred in many.

The sample taken for sequencing was PBMCs. The chain has TRBV7-9 and TRBJ1-2; 7 bases agree with TRBD1. The source of this sequence is a woman aged 50 to 60 in good health and CMV-seropositive. The CDR3 protein is CSSSSDGQATYGYTF. CDR3 in DNA: TGTTCCAGCAGCTCAGATGGACAGGCGACCTATGGCTACACCTTC.